Listed below are T cell receptor beta chains from one sample, sequenced in a study of blood T cell repertoires in COVID-19. Profiling relied on immunoSEQ multiplex PCR, and the TCRdb table lists in-frame clones only, not all of them. Among 140,000 to 150,000 clones listed, around 84% were seen once. Sequencing input: peripheral blood. These receptors all stem from a human donor in a cohort sampled during active COVID-19. The CDR3 runs from the conserved cysteine through the conserved F or W. Each record gives: J gene, D gene, clone size, V gene, CDR3 DNA, CDR3 protein. D genes are given only for firm matches. The listing skips clone size in some rows; elsewhere it reads once, few, many or a size class.

j_call: TRBJ2-2
d_call: TRBD1
clone_size: .
v_call: TRBV25-1
cdr3_nt: TGTGCCAGCAGTGACTCCGGGACAGGGAACACCGGGGAGCTGTTTTTT
cdr3_aa: CASSDSGTGNTGELFF

j_call: TRBJ1-5
d_call: .
clone_size: .
v_call: TRBV5-4
cdr3_nt: TGTGCCAGCAGCCCGGGGAGGGGGATCAATCAGCCCCAGCATTTT
cdr3_aa: CASSPGRGINQPQHF

j_call: TRBJ1-3
d_call: .
clone_size: .
v_call: TRBV21-1
cdr3_nt: TGTGCCAGCAGCATACAGGGGCCTGGAAACACCATATATTTT
cdr3_aa: CASSIQGPGNTIYF

j_call: TRBJ1-1
d_call: .
clone_size: .
v_call: TRBV3-1/TRBV3-2
cdr3_nt: TGTGCCAGCAGTCCCGTAGGTCGACAGGCGAACACTGAAGCTTTCTTT
cdr3_aa: CASSPVGRQANTEAFF

j_call: TRBJ2-3
d_call: .
clone_size: .
v_call: TRBV20-1
cdr3_nt: TGCAGTGCTAGGACGAGAGGTACGCAGTATTTT
cdr3_aa: CSARTRGTQYF

j_call: TRBJ1-1
d_call: TRBD1
clone_size: once
v_call: TRBV19
cdr3_nt: TGTGCCAGTAGTAGAAACAGGGGCGAGGTTTGGAACACTGAAGCTTTCTTT
cdr3_aa: CASSRNRGEVWNTEAFF

j_call: TRBJ2-2
d_call: .
clone_size: .
v_call: TRBV4-2
cdr3_nt: TGTGCCAGCAGCCAAAGTGGCGGGGGCTCGAACACCGGGGAGCTGTTTTTT
cdr3_aa: CASSQSGGGSNTGELFF

j_call: TRBJ1-6
d_call: .
clone_size: .
v_call: TRBV7-8
cdr3_nt: TGTGCCAGCAGCTGGGCTAATTCACCCCTCCACTTT
cdr3_aa: CASSWANSPLHF

j_call: TRBJ2-5
d_call: .
clone_size: .
v_call: TRBV9
cdr3_nt: TGTGCCAGCAGCGTAGCAGGCCCAGGATCCGTGAAAGAGACCCAGTACTTC
cdr3_aa: CASSVAGPGSVKETQYF

j_call: TRBJ1-6
d_call: TRBD1
clone_size: .
v_call: TRBV12-3/TRBV12-4
cdr3_nt: TGTGCCAGCAGCGGGACAGGGAATTCACCCCTCCACTTT
cdr3_aa: CASSGTGNSPLHF

j_call: TRBJ1-2
d_call: TRBD1
clone_size: .
v_call: TRBV5-4
cdr3_nt: TGTGCCAGCAGCCGGACAGGGGCCAACTATGGCTACACCTTC
cdr3_aa: CASSRTGANYGYTF

j_call: TRBJ2-1
d_call: TRBD2
clone_size: .
v_call: TRBV7-9
cdr3_nt: TGTGCCAGCAGCTTGTCTAGCGGGGGGGCCCACAATGAGCAGTTCTTC
cdr3_aa: CASSLSSGGAHNEQFF

j_call: TRBJ1-1
d_call: TRBD1
clone_size: .
v_call: TRBV7-9
cdr3_nt: TGTGCCAGCAGCCCCACCGGACAGGAAGGGGATGCTTTCTTT
cdr3_aa: CASSPTGQEGDAFF

j_call: TRBJ2-3
d_call: .
clone_size: .
v_call: TRBV5-4
cdr3_nt: TGTGCCAGCAGCTTGGCGAGCAGCACAGATACGCAGTATTTT
cdr3_aa: CASSLASSTDTQYF

j_call: TRBJ2-7
d_call: TRBD1
clone_size: .
v_call: TRBV18
cdr3_nt: TGTGCCAGCTCATGGGGACAGGGGGCCTACGAGCAGTACTTC
cdr3_aa: CASSWGQGAYEQYF

j_call: TRBJ1-3
d_call: .
clone_size: once
v_call: TRBV18
cdr3_nt: TGTGCCAGCTCACCGGGCGGGGAAGGAAACACCATATATTTT
cdr3_aa: CASSPGGEGNTIYF

j_call: TRBJ2-1
d_call: .
clone_size: .
v_call: TRBV24-1
cdr3_nt: TGTGCCACCAGTGGTTCCGATTCGAGCTCCTACAATGAGCAGTTCTTC
cdr3_aa: CATSGSDSSSYNEQFF

j_call: TRBJ2-1
d_call: .
clone_size: once
v_call: TRBV7-2
cdr3_nt: TGTGCCAGCAGCCCCCCTAGGGGGGGGCAGTACAATGAGCAGTTCTTC
cdr3_aa: CASSPPRGGQYNEQFF

j_call: TRBJ1-2
d_call: TRBD1
clone_size: .
v_call: TRBV28
cdr3_nt: TGTGCCAGCAGTTCCCCGGGACAGGGTATCGGCTACACCTTC
cdr3_aa: CASSSPGQGIGYTF

j_call: TRBJ2-5
d_call: .
clone_size: .
v_call: TRBV5-1
cdr3_nt: TGCGCCAGCAGCTTCACAGGCCAAGAGACCCAGTACTTC
cdr3_aa: CASSFTGQETQYF

j_call: TRBJ1-1
d_call: TRBD1
clone_size: .
v_call: TRBV4-2
cdr3_nt: TGTGCCAGCAGCCTTACGGCGACAGGGGGTAGGAACACTGAAGCTTTCTTT
cdr3_aa: CASSLTATGGRNTEAFF

j_call: TRBJ2-5
d_call: TRBD2
clone_size: .
v_call: TRBV4-2
cdr3_nt: TGTGCCAGCAGCCATCGGGGGGGGCGGCAAGAGACCCAGTACTTC
cdr3_aa: CASSHRGGRQETQYF

j_call: TRBJ1-1
d_call: .
clone_size: .
v_call: TRBV11-3
cdr3_nt: TGTGCCAGCAGCTTAGACCTTAGAGCGAACACTGAAGCTTTCTTT
cdr3_aa: CASSLDLRANTEAFF

j_call: TRBJ1-3
d_call: TRBD1
clone_size: .
v_call: TRBV7-6
cdr3_nt: TGTGCCAGCAGCACAGGGGGCTCTGGAAACACCATATATTTT
cdr3_aa: CASSTGGSGNTIYF

j_call: TRBJ2-5
d_call: TRBD1
clone_size: .
v_call: TRBV14
cdr3_nt: TGTGCCAGCAGCGAGGGGGCCAGCAGAGTGGAGACCCAGTACTTC
cdr3_aa: CASSEGASRVETQYF

j_call: TRBJ2-3
d_call: .
clone_size: .
v_call: TRBV19
cdr3_nt: TGTGCCAGTAGTCTAAGACAGGGAGGATCCACAGATACGCAGTATTTT
cdr3_aa: CASSLRQGGSTDTQYF